This T cell receptor (beta chain) emerged from a study of CD8+CD57+ T cells in acquired aplastic anemia. On the study more broadly: Sorted CD4+ and CD8+ cells gave a mean 3.2 ug DNA, range about 0.19 to 27.4 ug.

Template material for TCR beta VDJ and CDR3 profiling consisted of genomic DNA. TCRdb used MiXCR to reprocess the reads, holding one entry per CDR3 protein. The sample includes roughly 130,000 distinct CDR3 sequences, 48% of them seen just once. The CDR3 has 15 residues. Germline lookup yields CDR1 GTSNPN and CDR2 SVGIG (reference sequence). This clonotype was seen a single time. One junction end disagrees with the germline gene, perhaps due to a read error. V is TRBV30 and J is TRBJ2-6, with D perhaps TRBD1 (5 bases). The sequence was collected from a human donor in good health, serving as a control. The source material was sorted CD4+, CD8+, or CD8+CD57+ T cells (not recorded which) from PBMCs. The CDR3 nucleotides read TGTGCCTGGAGTGTACAAAGCTCTGGGGCCAACGCCCTGACTTTC. Protein: CAWSVQSSGANALTF.